Here is one T cell receptor beta chain with its context. Its target is not known. The CDR3 sequence is 14 residues long. The V gene lost 3 bases and the J gene lost 6 bases, with 12 bases spanning the gap. Germline CDR1 is LNHDA and CDR2 is SQIVND (reference sequence). Each library started from about 15 ng of total RNA using the QIAseq Immune Repertoire TCR panel. From the reads, TCRdb called clonotypes with MiXCR, one entry per CDR3 protein. The table has about 1,000 distinct CDR3 sequences, about 5.2% seen once. The sample originates from a study of circulating CD8 cells and anti-PD-1 response in melanoma. Points from the study as a whole: TIGIT repertoires were least diverse, DNEG repertoires most diverse. The cohort mixed treatment-naive and previously treated patients.

Live CD3+CD8+TCRalphabeta+ cells were sorted into four subsets by PD-1 and/or TIGIT. The specimen comprised CD8+ T cells from PBMCs, sampled at baseline or after one month of anti-PD-1 therapy (not recorded which). The chain employs TRBV19 and TRBJ2-1; weak D call: TRBD1 (5 bases). The receptor was derived from a human donor with melanoma. CDR3 DNA: TGTGCCAGTAGTATTTTGGACACGGGCAATGAGCAGTTCTTC. Residues: CASSILDTGNEQFF.